This T cell receptor (beta chain) stems from a study of blood T cell repertoires in COVID-19. About the research overall: Acute and convalescent COVID-19 samples came from the United States, Italy and Spain.

Profiled with immunoSEQ multiplex PCR; TCRdb holds only in-frame clones, not every one. The sample includes approximately 200,000 clones, roughly 87% of them seen just once. The table lists this clone with a few counts. Germline CDR1 reads SGDLS; CDR2 reads YYNGEE. V lost 4 bases and J lost 2, with 16 bases in between. The CDR3 is made up of 15 amino acids. This TCR came from a man aged 35 to 55 with active or convalescent COVID-19. V is TRBV9 and J is TRBJ2-7; D uncertain. Sequences were obtained from peripheral blood. The CDR3 DNA follows: TGTGCCAGCAGCATTGCCTCGGCGGCGCCCTACGAGCAGTACTTC. It specifies CASSIASAAPYEQYF. Drawing the rest from reference TRBV9 and TRBJ2-7, the complete variable domain is DSGVTQTPKHLITATGQRVTLRCSPRSGDLSVYWYQQSLDQGLQFLIQYYNGEERAKGNILERFSAQQFPDLHSELNLSSLELGDSALYFCASSIASAAPYEQYFGPGTRLTVT.